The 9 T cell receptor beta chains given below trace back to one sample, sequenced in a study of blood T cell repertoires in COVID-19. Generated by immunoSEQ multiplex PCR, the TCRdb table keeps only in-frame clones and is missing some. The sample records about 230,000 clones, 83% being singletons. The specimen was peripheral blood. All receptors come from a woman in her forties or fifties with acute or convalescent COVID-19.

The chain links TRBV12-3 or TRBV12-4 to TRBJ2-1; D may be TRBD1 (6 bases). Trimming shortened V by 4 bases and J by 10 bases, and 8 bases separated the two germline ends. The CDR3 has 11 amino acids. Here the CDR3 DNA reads TGTGCCAGCAGTTCCACAGGGGAGCAGTTCTTC. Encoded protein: CASSSTGEQFF.

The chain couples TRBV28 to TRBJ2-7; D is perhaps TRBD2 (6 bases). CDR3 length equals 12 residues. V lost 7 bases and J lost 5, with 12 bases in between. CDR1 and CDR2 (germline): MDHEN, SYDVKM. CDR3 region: CASNGSGHEQYF. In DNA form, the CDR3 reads TGTGCCAGCAACGGGAGTGGCCACGAGCAGTACTTC.

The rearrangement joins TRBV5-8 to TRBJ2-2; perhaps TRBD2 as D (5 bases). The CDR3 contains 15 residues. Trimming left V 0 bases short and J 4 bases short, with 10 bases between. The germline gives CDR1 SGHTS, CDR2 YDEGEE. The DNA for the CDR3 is TGTGCCAGCAGCTTGGCCCTGGCGGGCACCGGGGAGCTGTTTTTT. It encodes CASSLALAGTGELFF.

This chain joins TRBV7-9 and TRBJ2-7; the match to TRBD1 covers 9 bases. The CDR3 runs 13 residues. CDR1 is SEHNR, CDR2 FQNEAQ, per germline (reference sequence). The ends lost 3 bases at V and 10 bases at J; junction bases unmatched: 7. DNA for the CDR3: TGTGCCAGCAGCTTGTCCCGGGACAGGGAACAGTACTTC. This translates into CASSLSRDREQYF.

This CDR3 is CASGSGLALYEQYF. CDR3 in DNA: TGTGCCAGCGGCTCGGGACTAGCCCTTTACGAGCAGTACTTC. This sequence joins TRBV27 and TRBJ2-7, with 9 bases that match TRBD2. The CDR3 has 14 amino acids. V lost 8 bases to trimming and J lost 4 bases; unmatched junction nucleotides: 9. The germline gives CDR1 MNHEY, CDR2 SMNVEV (reference sequence).

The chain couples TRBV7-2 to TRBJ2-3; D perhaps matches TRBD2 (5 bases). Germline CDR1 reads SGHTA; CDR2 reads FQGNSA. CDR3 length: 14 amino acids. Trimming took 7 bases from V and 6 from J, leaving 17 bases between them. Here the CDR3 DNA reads TGTGCCAGCACCCCGGCTGCGGGCCGGGATACGCAGTATTTT. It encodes CASTPAAGRDTQYF.

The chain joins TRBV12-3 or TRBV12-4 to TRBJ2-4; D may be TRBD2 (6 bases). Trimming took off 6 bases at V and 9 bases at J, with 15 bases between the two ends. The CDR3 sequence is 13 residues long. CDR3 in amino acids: CASRQTSRGIQYF. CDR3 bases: TGTGCCAGCAGGCAGACTAGTAGGGGCATTCAGTACTTC.

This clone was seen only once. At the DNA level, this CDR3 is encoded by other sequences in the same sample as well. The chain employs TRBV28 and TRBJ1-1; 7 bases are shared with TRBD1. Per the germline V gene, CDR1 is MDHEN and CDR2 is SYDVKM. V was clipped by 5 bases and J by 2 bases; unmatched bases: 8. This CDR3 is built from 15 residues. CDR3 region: CASSPLTGRNTEAFF. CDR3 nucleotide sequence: TGTGCCAGCAGTCCCCTGACAGGGCGCAACACTGAAGCTTTCTTT.

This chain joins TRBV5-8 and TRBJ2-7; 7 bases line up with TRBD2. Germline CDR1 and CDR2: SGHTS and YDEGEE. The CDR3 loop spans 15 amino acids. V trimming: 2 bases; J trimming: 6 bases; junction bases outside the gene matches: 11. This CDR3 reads CASSFIPVRGSEQYF. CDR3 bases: TGTGCCAGCAGCTTTATCCCGGTTCGCGGGAGCGAGCAGTACTTC.